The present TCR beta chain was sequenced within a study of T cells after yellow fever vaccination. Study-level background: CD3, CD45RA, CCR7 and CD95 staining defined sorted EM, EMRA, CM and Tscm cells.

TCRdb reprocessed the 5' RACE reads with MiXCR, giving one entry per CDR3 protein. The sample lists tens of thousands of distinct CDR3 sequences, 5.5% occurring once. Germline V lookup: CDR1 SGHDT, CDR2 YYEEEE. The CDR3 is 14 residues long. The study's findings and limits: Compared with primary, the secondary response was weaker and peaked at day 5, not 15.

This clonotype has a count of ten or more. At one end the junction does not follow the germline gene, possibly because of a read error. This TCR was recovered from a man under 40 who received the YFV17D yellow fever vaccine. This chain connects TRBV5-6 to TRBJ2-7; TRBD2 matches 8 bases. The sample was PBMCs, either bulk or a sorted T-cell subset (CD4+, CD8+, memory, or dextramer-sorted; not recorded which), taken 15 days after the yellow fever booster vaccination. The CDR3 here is CASSLTREGYKQYF. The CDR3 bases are TGTGCCAGCAGCTTGACCCGGGAGGGCTACAAGCAGTACTTC.